The source of this TCR beta chain is a study of CD8 T cells in ankylosing spondylitis. Overall study findings and caveats: CD8+ by phenotype, disease-linked clones were relatively rare in peripheral blood. In ankylosing spondylitis blood, a motif of eight highly homologous TCR beta variants appeared characteristic.

This clonotype turned up a few times. Its antigen is as yet unknown. Germline-derived CDR1 and CDR2 are SEHNR and FQNEAQ (reference sequence). This CDR3 comprises 14 residues. V was trimmed by 5 bases and J by 6 bases, leaving 14 bases between them. MiXCR, applied by TCRdb to the 5' RACE reads, yields one record per CDR3 protein. Of 700,000 to 850,000 distinct CDR3 sequences listed, roughly 10% are singletons. V gene TRBV7-9 combines with J gene TRBJ2-1; possible D gene TRBD1, 5 bases. Specimen: blood, either unsorted or a sorted T cell fraction (not recorded which). This sequence originates from a male donor with ankylosing spondylitis. In DNA form, the CDR3 reads TGTGCCAGCAGCGTCATCGGACAAGGCAATGAGCAGTTCTTC. Translation gives CASSVIGQGNEQFF.